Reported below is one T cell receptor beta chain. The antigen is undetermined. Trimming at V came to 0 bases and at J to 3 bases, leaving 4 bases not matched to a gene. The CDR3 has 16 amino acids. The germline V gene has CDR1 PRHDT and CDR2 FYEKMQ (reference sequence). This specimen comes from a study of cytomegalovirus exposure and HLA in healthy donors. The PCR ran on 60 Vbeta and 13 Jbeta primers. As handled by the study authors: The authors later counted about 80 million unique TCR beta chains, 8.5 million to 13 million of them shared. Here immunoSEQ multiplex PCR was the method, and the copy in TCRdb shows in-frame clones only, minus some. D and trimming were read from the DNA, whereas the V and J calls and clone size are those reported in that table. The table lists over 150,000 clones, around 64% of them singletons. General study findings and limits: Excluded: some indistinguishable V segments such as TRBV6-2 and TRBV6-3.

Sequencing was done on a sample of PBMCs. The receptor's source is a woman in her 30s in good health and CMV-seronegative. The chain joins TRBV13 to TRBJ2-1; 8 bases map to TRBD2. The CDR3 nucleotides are TGTGCCAGCAGCTTAGGCCTTAGCGGGATCTACAATGAGCAGTTCTTC. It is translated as CASSLGLSGIYNEQFF.